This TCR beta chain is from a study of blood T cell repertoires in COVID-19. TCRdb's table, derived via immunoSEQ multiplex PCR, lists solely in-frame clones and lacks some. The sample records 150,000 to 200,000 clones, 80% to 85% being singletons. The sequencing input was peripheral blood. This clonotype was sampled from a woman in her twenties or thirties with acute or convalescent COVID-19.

The CDR3 DNA reads as TGTGCCATCAGTCGGGGGGGACAGGGTGGAAGAGGCTATGGCTACACCTTC. Translated: CAISRGGQGGRGYGYTF. The chain carries TRBV10-3 and TRBJ1-2, with 9 positions matching TRBD1. Germline-derived CDR1 and CDR2 are ENHRY and SYGVKD. The CDR3 sequence is 17 residues long. The trim removed 5 bases at V and 4 bases at J, leaving 14 bases unmatched.